Listed here are 30 T cell receptor beta chains from one sample, sequenced in a study of graft-versus-host responses after intestinal transplantation. Sequenced by immunoSEQ multiplex PCR; TCRdb stores in-frame clones only, minus some. The profile shows about 120,000 clones, 85% to 95% of them singletons. For these receptors, no antigen is known. This specimen was unstimulated CD4+ T cells sorted from spleen or lymph node cells, taken before intestinal transplant. These receptors all come from a human donor who received an intestinal transplant.

The chain recombines TRBV6-5 with TRBJ1-3; D is unclear. Germline CDR1 MNHEY, CDR2 SVGAGI. The CDR3 totals 15 residues. V was shortened by 2 bases and J by 4 bases, with 12 bases between the two germline ends. CDR3 protein: CASSYRPSPGNTIYF. CDR3 DNA: TGTGCCAGCAGTTACAGACCAAGTCCGGGAAACACCATATATTTT.

This sequence joins TRBV7-9 and TRBJ2-7; 7 positions agree with TRBD1. The CDR3 has 18 amino acids. Trimming cost V 5 bases and J 5 bases; bases outside gene matches: 21. Germline V gene lookup returns CDR1 SEHNR and CDR2 FQNEAQ (reference sequence). The CDR3 sequence: CASSQTPPTGHRPHEQYF. CDR3 in DNA: TGTGCCAGCAGCCAAACCCCCCCGACAGGGCATCGGCCCCACGAGCAGTACTTC. Together with reference TRBV7-9 and TRBJ2-7, the CDR3 gives the full variable domain: DTGVSQNPRHKITKRGQNVTFRCDPISEHNRLYWYRQTLGQGPEFLTYFQNEAQLEKSRLLSDRFSAERPKGSFSTLEIQRTEQGDSAMYLCASSQTPPTGHRPHEQYFGPGTRLTVT.

The chain links TRBV11-2 to TRBJ1-2; 10 bases are a match to TRBD1. The trim removed 6 bases at V and 4 bases at J, leaving 2 bases unmatched. Germline lookup yields CDR1 SGHAT and CDR2 FQNNGV. The CDR3 spans 13 residues. The chain's CDR3 is CASSRTGGYGYTF. The CDR3 DNA reads as TGTGCCAGCAGTCGGACAGGGGGCTATGGCTACACCTTC.

The chain recombines TRBV6-5 with TRBJ2-7, with 7 bases fitting TRBD1. This CDR3 has 14 amino acids. Germline loops: CDR1 MNHEY, CDR2 SVGAGI. V dropped 6 bases and J dropped 2; count of bases not matched to a gene: 7. CDR3 in amino acids: CASRDPGQPYEQYF. The CDR3 DNA follows: TGTGCCAGCAGAGACCCGGGACAGCCCTACGAGCAGTACTTC.

CDR3 loop: CASSPVRASTDTQYF. CDR3 nucleotide sequence: TGTGCCAGCAGCCCCGTTCGAGCGAGCACAGATACGCAGTATTTT. The chain employs TRBV5-8 and TRBJ2-3; D is uncertain. Germline V gene lookup returns CDR1 SGHTS and CDR2 YDEGEE. Trimming removed 4 bases from V and 0 bases from J, with 12 bases in between. The CDR3 spans 15 residues.

The rearrangement uses TRBV7-3 and TRBJ1-2; 7 bases map to TRBD1. Germline V CDR1 and CDR2: SGHTA, FQGTGA. The CDR3 covers 14 residues. Trimming took 5 bases from V and 8 from J; bases not matched to a gene: 11. CDR3 coding DNA: TGTGCCAGCAGCCGCAACCATCAGACAGGGGGCTACACCTTC. This codes for CASSRNHQTGGYTF.

The V call is TRBV5-1, the J call TRBJ2-3, with TRBD2 matching 8 bases. Germline V gene data show CDR1 as SGHRS and CDR2 as YFSETQ. Losses at the gene ends were 4 bases for V and 4 bases for J; bases not matched to a gene: 2. The CDR3 consists of 13 residues. The CDR3 DNA follows: TGCGCCAGCAGCCGGGGGGGATCAGATACGCAGTATTTT. As protein: CASSRGGSDTQYF.

The rearrangement uses TRBV5-1 and TRBJ1-2; the D is unclear. This CDR3 contains 13 residues. Germline V gene lookup returns CDR1 SGHRS and CDR2 YFSETQ. With 4 bases removed from V and 1 base from J, the gap between germline ends came to 8 bases. Here the CDR3 DNA reads TGCGCCAGCAGCCCGGGCCTTAACTATGGCTACACCTTC. It specifies CASSPGLNYGYTF.

J is TRBJ2-7 and V is TRBV5-1; D gene ambiguous. The V gene lost 0 bases and the J gene lost 3 bases, with 4 bases spanning the gap. This CDR3 is 12 amino acids long. CDR1 is SGHRS and CDR2 is YFSETQ in the germline V gene. The CDR3, as DNA: TGCGCCAGCAGCTTGGACGGCTACGAGCAGTACTTC. Its translation is CASSLDGYEQYF.

The chain combines TRBV5-5 with TRBJ2-1; D is unresolved. Between the trimmed V and J ends, which lost 4 bases and 5 bases, there was a span of 10 bases. Germline CDR1 SGHKS, CDR2 YYEKEE (reference sequence). The CDR3 totals 13 residues. This CDR3 is CASSQNTNNEQFF. The CDR3 DNA sequence: TGTGCCAGCAGCCAAAATACAAACAATGAGCAGTTCTTC.

V is TRBV11-2 and J is TRBJ2-1; D is ambiguous. Trimming removed 2 bases from V and 7 bases from J, with 3 bases in between. The CDR3 totals 11 residues. The germline V gene encodes CDR1 SGHAT and CDR2 FQNNGV. The CDR3 DNA follows: TGTGCCAGCAGCTTAAAGAATGAGCAGTTCTTC. Its translation: CASSLKNEQFF.

The V gene is TRBV6-6, the J gene TRBJ2-7; 7 bases match TRBD1. The CDR3 has 13 residues. V shed 4 bases, J shed 4 bases, and the junction held 4 bases outside the gene matches. Looked up from germline, CDR1 is MNHNY and CDR2 is SVGAGI (reference sequence). As DNA, the CDR3 is TGTGCCAGCAGTTCCGGGACAGATTACGAGCAGTACTTC. Protein sequence: CASSSGTDYEQYF.

J is TRBJ1-5 and V is TRBV7-8; possibly TRBD1 for D (5 bases). V shed 5 bases and J shed 0 bases, with 11 bases lying between them. This CDR3 comprises 15 residues. From germline, CDR1 is SGHVS and CDR2 FQNEAQ. DNA for the CDR3: TGTGCCAGCAGCCCCATGGGACTTAGCAATCAGCCCCAGCATTTT. This gives the protein CASSPMGLSNQPQHF.

This clone was detected only once. The chain employs TRBV6-1 and TRBJ2-7, with 10 bases matching TRBD2. Germline-derived CDR1 and CDR2 are MNHNS and SASEGT. This CDR3 is built from 15 residues. With 7 bases clipped from V and 0 bases from J, the junction kept 6 bases outside the gene matches. For the CDR3, the DNA is TGTGCCAGCACAGAGCTAGCGGGAGTCTCCTACGAGCAGTACTTC. Translated, it gives CASTELAGVSYEQYF.

The rearrangement joins TRBV28 to TRBJ2-7; 12 nucleotides align to TRBD2. V lost 6 bases to trimming and J lost 12 bases; unmatched junction nucleotides: 21. The germline V gene encodes CDR1 MDHEN and CDR2 SYDVKM. The CDR3 has 17 residues. The CDR3 DNA sequence: TGTGCCAGCAGCGAACCTACCCTACTAGCGGGAGGAAGGCTGTGGTACTTC. Encoded protein: CASSEPTLLAGGRLWYF.

The chain links TRBV21-1 to TRBJ2-7. TRBV21-1 is a known pseudogene. The CDR3 is 15 residues long. CDR3 residues: CASSKGRETSYEQYF. The CDR3 DNA is TGTGCCAGCAGCAAAGGTAGAGAGACCTCCTACGAGCAGTACTTC.

This rearrangement joins TRBV7-9 to TRBJ1-2; D uncertain. V was pared by 5 bases and J by 13 bases, with 20 bases between. CDR1 SEHNR and CDR2 FQNEAQ come from the germline V gene (reference sequence). The CDR3 length is 13 residues. This chain's CDR3 is CASSNPRQAYSTF. DNA of the CDR3: TGTGCCAGCAGCAACCCTCGTCAGGCGTATAGCACCTTC.

The chain uses TRBV5-1 and TRBJ2-1; D unclear. The CDR3 is 14 residues long. Deletions cut 0 bases from V and 0 bases from J, with 4 bases between. The germline gives CDR1 SGHRS, CDR2 YFSETQ. CDR3 nucleotides: TGCGCCAGCAGCTTGGGGGACTCCTACAATGAGCAGTTCTTC. Translating it yields CASSLGDSYNEQFF. Full variable domain (remainder filled in from reference TRBV5-1 and TRBJ2-1): KAGVTQTPRYLIKTRGQQVTLSCSPISGHRSVSWYQQTPGQGLQFLFEYFSETQRNKGNFPGRFSGRQFSNSRSEMNVSTLELGDSALYLCASSLGDSYNEQFFGPGTRLTVL.

The V call is TRBV7-6, the J call TRBJ2-3; 9 bases match TRBD1. The CDR3 totals 15 residues. The ends lost 5 bases at V and 3 bases at J; junction bases unmatched: 6. Germline CDR1 and CDR2: SGHVS and FNYEAQ. The CDR3 spells CASSLTGGKTDTQYF. CDR3 sequence (DNA): TGTGCCAGCAGCCTAACAGGGGGCAAGACAGATACGCAGTATTTT. The full variable domain, in which reference TRBV7-6 and TRBJ2-3 provide the parts outside the CDR3, is GAGVSQSPRYKVTKRGQDVALRCDPISGHVSLYWYRQALGQGPEFLTYFNYEAQQDKSGLPNDRFSAERPEGSISTLTIQRTEQRDSAMYRCASSLTGGKTDTQYFGPGTRLTVL.

V and J are TRBV11-2 and TRBJ2-3; tentative D call: TRBD2 (5 bases). Germline V gives CDR1 SGHAT, CDR2 FQNNGV. This CDR3 spans 16 amino acids. Trimming removed 1 base from V and 0 bases from J, with 11 bases in between. The CDR3 nucleotides are TGTGCCAGCAGCTTAGCCGGGAAAAGAAGCACAGATACGCAGTATTTT. Translating gives CASSLAGKRSTDTQYF.

V usage is TRBV7-6 and J usage is TRBJ1-2, with D perhaps matching TRBD1 (5 bases). The germline CDR1 and CDR2 sequences are SGHVS and FNYEAQ. CDR3 length: 17 residues. V gave up 3 bases and J gave up 6 bases, with 23 bases separating them. This chain's CDR3 is CASSLESPRGGKNGYTF. CDR3 DNA: TGTGCCAGCAGCTTGGAATCCCCGCGGGGCGGGAAAAATGGCTACACCTTC.

The chain has TRBV6-5 and TRBJ1-5, with D unresolved. Germline V lookup: CDR1 MNHEY, CDR2 SVGAGI. The length of the CDR3 is 14 residues. Trimming removed 5 bases from V and 0 bases from J, with 8 bases in between. The CDR3 DNA sequence: TGTGCCAGCAGTACCCATCCTAGCAATCAGCCCCAGCATTTT. Translating it yields CASSTHPSNQPQHF.

The V call is TRBV11-2, the J call TRBJ2-7; TRBD2 agrees at 7 bases. Germline-derived CDR1 and CDR2 are SGHAT and FQNNGV. V lost 4 bases and J lost 7; bases outside the gene matches: 7. The CDR3 totals 13 residues. This CDR3 reads CASSSGLVREQYF. The DNA of the CDR3 is TGTGCCAGCAGCTCAGGACTAGTGAGGGAGCAGTACTTC. Full variable domain (rest looked up from reference TRBV11-2 and TRBJ2-7): EAGVAQSPRYKIIEKRQSVAFWCNPISGHATLYWYQQILGQGPKLLIQFQNNGVVDDSQLPKDRFSAERLKGVDSTLKIQPAKLEDSAVYLCASSSGLVREQYFGPGTRLTVT.

This rearrangement joins TRBV5-1 to TRBJ1-4; possible D gene TRBD1, 5 bases. Germline V gene lookup returns CDR1 SGHRS and CDR2 YFSETQ. This CDR3 comprises 15 residues. Trimming pared 4 bases from V and 4 bases from J, leaving 14 bases between. CDR3 protein: CASSPWGEDNEKLFF. For the CDR3, the DNA is TGCGCCAGCAGCCCTTGGGGGGAAGATAATGAAAAACTGTTTTTT.

The chain joins TRBV20-1 to TRBJ2-3; D is unresolved. V lost 2 bases and J lost 10, with 10 bases in between. CDR3 length: 11 residues. CDR1 is DFQATT and CDR2 is SNEGSKA in the germline V gene (reference sequence). The CDR3 protein is CSARLPKAQYF. The CDR3 DNA follows: TGCAGTGCTAGACTCCCCAAAGCGCAGTATTTT.

This chain uses TRBV2 with TRBJ2-7; TRBD1 might be the D (6 bases). V shed 6 bases and J shed 0 bases, with 21 bases lying between them. In germline, CDR1 is SNHLY, CDR2 FYNNEI. This CDR3 is built from 17 residues. CDR3: CASRPLQGRKPSYEQYF. The CDR3 DNA follows: TGTGCCAGCAGACCCCTTCAGGGGCGGAAGCCCTCCTACGAGCAGTACTTC.

This clone was found once. The gene calls are TRBV19 and TRBJ2-2; 7 bases agree with TRBD2. Trimming cost V 5 bases and J 5 bases; bases outside gene matches: 14. Per germline, CDR1 LNHDA and CDR2 SQIVND (reference sequence). This CDR3 is built from 17 residues. CDR3: CASSGRGVSGLTGELFF. CDR3 DNA: TGTGCCAGTAGTGGGAGGGGAGTGAGCGGGCTTACCGGGGAGCTGTTTTTT.

The chain uses TRBV5-1 and TRBJ1-1; 7 positions match TRBD1. Germline V gene sequence: CDR1 SGHRS, CDR2 YFSETQ. The CDR3 is 13 residues long. V shed 3 bases, J shed 1 base, and the junction held 0 bases outside the gene matches. The CDR3 reads CASSWDRNTEAFF. The CDR3 DNA reads as TGCGCCAGCAGCTGGGACAGGAACACTGAAGCTTTCTTT.

The CDR3 coding sequence is TGTGCCAGCAGCTTAAGGGAGGGACTAGCGGGAACCGGGGAGCTGTTTTTT. Translation gives CASSLREGLAGTGELFF. The V gene is TRBV11-2, the J gene TRBJ2-2, with 13 positions matching TRBD2. This CDR3 contains 17 residues. The ends lost 2 bases at V and 5 bases at J; junction bases unmatched: 5. CDR1 and CDR2 (germline): SGHAT, FQNNGV.

V usage is TRBV21-1 and J usage is TRBJ2-1; the listed D gene, TRBD2, was not tested against the DNA. TRBV21-1 is a pseudogene locus. CDR3 length: 14 amino acids. CDR3 nucleotide sequence: TGTGCCAGCAGCAAAGGGGGGACTGTCAATGAGCAGTTCTTC. Encoded protein: CASSKGGTVNEQFF.